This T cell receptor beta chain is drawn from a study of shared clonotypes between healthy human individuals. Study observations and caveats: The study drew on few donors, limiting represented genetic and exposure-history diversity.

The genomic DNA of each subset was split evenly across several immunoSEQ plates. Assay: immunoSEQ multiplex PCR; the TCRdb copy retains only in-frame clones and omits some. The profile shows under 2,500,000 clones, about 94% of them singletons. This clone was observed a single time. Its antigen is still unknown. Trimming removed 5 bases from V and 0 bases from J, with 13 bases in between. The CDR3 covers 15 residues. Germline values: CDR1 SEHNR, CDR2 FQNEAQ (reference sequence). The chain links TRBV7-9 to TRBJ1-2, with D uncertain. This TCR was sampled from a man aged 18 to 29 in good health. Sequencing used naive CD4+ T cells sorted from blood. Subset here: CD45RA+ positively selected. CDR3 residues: CASSPEVGANYGYTF. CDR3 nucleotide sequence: TGTGCCAGCAGCCCCGAGGTGGGAGCTAACTATGGCTACACCTTC.